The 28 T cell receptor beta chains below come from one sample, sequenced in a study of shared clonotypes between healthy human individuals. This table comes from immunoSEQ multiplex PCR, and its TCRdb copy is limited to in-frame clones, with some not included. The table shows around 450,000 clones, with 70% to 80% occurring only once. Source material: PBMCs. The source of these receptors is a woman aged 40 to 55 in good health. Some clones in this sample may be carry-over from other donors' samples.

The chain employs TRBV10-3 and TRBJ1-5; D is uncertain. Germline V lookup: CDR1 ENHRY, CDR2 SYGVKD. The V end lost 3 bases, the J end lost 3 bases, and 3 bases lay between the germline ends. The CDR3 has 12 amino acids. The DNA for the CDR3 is TGTGCCATCAGTGAAACCAATCAGCCCCAGCATTTT. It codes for CAISETNQPQHF.

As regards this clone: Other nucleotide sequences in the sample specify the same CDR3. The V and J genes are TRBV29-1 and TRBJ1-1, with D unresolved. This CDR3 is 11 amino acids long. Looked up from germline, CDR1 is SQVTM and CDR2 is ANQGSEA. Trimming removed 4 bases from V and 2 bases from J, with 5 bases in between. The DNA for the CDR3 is TGCAGCGTTGGGCGAAACACTGAAGCTTTCTTT. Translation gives CSVGRNTEAFF.

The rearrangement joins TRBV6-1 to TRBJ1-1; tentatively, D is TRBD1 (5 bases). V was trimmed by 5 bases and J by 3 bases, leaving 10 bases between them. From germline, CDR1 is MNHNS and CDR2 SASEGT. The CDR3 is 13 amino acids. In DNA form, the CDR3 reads TGTGCCAGCAGTCCCCGGGGGGACACTGAAGCTTTCTTT. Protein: CASSPRGDTEAFF.

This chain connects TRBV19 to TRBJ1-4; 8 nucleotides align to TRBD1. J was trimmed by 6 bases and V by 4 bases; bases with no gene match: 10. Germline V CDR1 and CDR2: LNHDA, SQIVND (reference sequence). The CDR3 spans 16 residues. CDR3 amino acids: CASSTGQGGWYEKLFF. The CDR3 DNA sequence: TGTGCCAGTAGTACCGGACAGGGAGGATGGTATGAAAAACTGTTTTTT.

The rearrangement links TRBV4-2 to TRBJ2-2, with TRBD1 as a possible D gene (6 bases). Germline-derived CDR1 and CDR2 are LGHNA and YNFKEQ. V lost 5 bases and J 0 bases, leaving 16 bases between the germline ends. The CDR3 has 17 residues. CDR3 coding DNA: TGTGCCAGCAGCTCGTCCGGACAGTTCGCGAACACCGGGGAGCTGTTTTTT. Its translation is CASSSSGQFANTGELFF.

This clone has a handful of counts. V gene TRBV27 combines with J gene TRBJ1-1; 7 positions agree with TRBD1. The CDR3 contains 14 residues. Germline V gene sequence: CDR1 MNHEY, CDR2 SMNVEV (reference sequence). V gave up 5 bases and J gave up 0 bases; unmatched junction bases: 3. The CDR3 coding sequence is TGTGCCAGCAGTGGGACAGCCATGAACACTGAAGCTTTCTTT. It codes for CASSGTAMNTEAFF.

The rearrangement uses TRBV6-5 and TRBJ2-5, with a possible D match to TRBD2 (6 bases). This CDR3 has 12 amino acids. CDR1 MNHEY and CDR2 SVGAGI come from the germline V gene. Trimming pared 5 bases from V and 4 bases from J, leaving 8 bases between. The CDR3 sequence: CASSGAGETQYF. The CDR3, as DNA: TGTGCCAGCAGTGGAGCGGGAGAGACCCAGTACTTC.

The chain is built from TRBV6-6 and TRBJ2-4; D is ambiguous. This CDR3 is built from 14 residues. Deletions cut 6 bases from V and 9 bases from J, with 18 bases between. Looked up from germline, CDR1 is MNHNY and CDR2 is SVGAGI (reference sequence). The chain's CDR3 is CASSLRASDGIQYF. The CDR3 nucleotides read TGTGCCAGCAGCCTCCGGGCAAGCGATGGCATTCAGTACTTC.

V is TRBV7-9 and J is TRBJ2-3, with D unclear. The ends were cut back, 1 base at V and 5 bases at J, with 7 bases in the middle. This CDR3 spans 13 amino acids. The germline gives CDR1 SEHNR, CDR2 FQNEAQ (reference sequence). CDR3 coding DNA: TGTGCCAGCAGCTTAGGAGTCCGAGATACGCAGTATTTT. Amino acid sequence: CASSLGVRDTQYF.

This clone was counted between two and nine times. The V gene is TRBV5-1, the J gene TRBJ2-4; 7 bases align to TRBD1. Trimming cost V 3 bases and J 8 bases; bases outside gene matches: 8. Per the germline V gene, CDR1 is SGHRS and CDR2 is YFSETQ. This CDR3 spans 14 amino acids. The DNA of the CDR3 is TGCGCCAGCAGCTCTCAGACAGGGACGGACATTCAGTACTTC. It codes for CASSSQTGTDIQYF.

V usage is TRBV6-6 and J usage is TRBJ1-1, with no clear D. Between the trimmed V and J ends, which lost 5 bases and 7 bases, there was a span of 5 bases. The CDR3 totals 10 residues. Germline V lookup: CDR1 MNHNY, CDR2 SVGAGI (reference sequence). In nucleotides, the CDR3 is TGTGCCAGCAGTGATAATGAAGCTTTCTTT. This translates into CASSDNEAFF.

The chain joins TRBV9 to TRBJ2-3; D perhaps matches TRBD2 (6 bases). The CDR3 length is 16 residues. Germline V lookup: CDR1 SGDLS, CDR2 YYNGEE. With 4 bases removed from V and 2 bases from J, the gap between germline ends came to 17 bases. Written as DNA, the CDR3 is TGTGCCAGCAGCCCCCGGATAGCGGCATACACAGATACGCAGTATTTT. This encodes CASSPRIAAYTDTQYF.

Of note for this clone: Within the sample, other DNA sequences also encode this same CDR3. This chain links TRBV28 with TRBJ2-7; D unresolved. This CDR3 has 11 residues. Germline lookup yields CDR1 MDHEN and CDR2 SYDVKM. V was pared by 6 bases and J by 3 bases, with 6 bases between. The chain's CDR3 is CASSLFYEQYF. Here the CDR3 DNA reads TGTGCCAGCAGCTTGTTCTACGAGCAGTACTTC.

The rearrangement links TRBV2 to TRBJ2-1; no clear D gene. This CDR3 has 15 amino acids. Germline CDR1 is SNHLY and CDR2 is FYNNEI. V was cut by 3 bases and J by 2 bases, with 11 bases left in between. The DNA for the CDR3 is TGTGCCAGCAGTGATTTGGGTGCTGCCTACAATGAGCAGTTCTTC. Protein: CASSDLGAAYNEQFF.

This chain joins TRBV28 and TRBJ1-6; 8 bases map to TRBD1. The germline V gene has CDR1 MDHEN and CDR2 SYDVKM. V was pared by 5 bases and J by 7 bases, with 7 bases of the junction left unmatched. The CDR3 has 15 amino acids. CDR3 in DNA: TGTGCCAGCAGTAGGGACCAGGGGGCGAATTCACCCCTCCACTTT. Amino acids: CASSRDQGANSPLHF.

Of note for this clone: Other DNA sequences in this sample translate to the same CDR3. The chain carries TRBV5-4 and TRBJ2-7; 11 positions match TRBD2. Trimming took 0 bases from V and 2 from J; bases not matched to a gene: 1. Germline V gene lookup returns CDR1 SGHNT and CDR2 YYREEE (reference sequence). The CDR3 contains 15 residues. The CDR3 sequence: CASSLGLAGTYEQYF. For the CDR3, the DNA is TGTGCCAGCAGCTTGGGACTAGCGGGAACCTACGAGCAGTACTTC. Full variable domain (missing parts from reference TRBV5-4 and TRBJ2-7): ETGVTQSPTHLIKTRGQQVTLRCSSQSGHNTVSWYQQALGQGPQFIFQYYREEENGRGNFPPRFSGLQFPNYSSELNVNALELDDSALYLCASSLGLAGTYEQYFGPGTRLTVT.

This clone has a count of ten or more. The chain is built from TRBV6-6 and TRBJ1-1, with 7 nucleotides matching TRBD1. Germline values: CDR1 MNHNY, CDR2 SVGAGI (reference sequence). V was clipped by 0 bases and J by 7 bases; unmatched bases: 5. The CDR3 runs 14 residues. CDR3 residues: CASSYSTRGDEAFF. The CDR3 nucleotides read TGTGCCAGCAGTTACTCGACCAGGGGGGATGAAGCTTTCTTT.

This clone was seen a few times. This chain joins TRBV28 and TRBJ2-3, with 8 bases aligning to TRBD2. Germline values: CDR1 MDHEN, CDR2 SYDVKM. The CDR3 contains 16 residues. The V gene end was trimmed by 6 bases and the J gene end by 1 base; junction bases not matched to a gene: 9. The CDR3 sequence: CASRPSGREGTDTQYF. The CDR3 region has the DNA TGTGCCAGCAGGCCCTCGGGGCGGGAGGGCACAGATACGCAGTATTTT.

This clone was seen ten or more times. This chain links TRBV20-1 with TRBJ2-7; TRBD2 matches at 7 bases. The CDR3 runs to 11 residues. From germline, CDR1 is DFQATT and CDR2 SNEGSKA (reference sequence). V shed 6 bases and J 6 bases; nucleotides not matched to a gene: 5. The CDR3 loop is CSAEGLREQYF. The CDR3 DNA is TGCAGTGCGGAGGGACTACGCGAGCAGTACTTC.

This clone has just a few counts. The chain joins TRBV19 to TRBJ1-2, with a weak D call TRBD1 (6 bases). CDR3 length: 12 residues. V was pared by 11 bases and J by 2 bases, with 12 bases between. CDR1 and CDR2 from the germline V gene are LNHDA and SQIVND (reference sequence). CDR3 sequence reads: CAGKDRNYGYTF. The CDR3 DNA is TGTGCCGGCAAAGACAGGAACTATGGCTACACCTTC.

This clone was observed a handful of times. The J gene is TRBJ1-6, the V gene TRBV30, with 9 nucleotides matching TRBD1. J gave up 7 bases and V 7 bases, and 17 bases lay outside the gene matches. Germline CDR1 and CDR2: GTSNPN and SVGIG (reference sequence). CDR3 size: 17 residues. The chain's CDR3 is CASDPGQGGRGNSPLHF. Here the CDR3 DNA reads TGTGCCTCGGATCCGGGACAGGGAGGAAGGGGGAATTCACCCCTCCACTTT. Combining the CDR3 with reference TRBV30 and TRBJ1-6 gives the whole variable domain SQTIHQWPATLVQPVGSPLSLECTVEGTSNPNLYWYRQAAGRGLQLLFYSVGIGQISSEVPQNLSASRPQDRQFILSSKKLLLSDSGFYLCASDPGQGGRGNSPLHFGNGTRLTVT.

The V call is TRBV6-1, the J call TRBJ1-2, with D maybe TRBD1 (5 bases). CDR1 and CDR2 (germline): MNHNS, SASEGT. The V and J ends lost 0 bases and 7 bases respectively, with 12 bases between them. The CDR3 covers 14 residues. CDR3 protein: CASSEAPGVGGYTF. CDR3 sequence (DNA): TGTGCCAGCAGTGAAGCTCCGGGGGTCGGTGGCTACACCTTC.

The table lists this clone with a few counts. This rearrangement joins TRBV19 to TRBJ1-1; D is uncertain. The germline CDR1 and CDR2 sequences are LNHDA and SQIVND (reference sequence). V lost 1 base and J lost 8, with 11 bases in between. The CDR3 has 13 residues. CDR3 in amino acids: CASSIVAATEAFF. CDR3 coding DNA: TGTGCCAGTAGTATAGTGGCAGCAACCGAAGCTTTCTTT.

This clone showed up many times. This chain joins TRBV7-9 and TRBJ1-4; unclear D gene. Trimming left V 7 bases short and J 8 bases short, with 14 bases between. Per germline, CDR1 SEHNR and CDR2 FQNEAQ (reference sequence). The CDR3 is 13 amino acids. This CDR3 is CASTPRAGEKLFF. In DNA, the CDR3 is TGTGCCAGCACCCCGCGGGCTGGGGAAAAACTGTTTTTT.

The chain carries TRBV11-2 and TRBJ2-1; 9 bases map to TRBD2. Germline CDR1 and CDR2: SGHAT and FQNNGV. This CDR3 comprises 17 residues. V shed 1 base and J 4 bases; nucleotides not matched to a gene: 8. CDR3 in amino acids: CASSLGWSSGIYNEQFF. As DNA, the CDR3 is TGTGCCAGCAGCTTAGGGTGGTCTAGCGGGATATACAATGAGCAGTTCTTC.

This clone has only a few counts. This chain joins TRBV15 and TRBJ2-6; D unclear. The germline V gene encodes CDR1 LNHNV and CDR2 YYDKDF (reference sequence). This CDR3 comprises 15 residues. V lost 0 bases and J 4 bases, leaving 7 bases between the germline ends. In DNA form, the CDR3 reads TGTGCCACCAGCAGAGACCGCCTAGGGGCCAACGTCCTGACTTTC. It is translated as CATSRDRLGANVLTF.

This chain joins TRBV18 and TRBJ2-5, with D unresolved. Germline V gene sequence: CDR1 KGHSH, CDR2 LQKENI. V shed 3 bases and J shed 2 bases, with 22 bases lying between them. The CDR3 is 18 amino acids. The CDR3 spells CASSPRSLGSPIQETQYF. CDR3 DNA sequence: TGTGCCAGCTCACCCCGGTCTTTGGGATCCCCAATTCAAGAGACCCAGTACTTC.

This CDR3 is CASVRTGTDEQYF. The CDR3 nucleotides are TGTGCCAGCGTACGTACCGGGACAGACGAGCAGTACTTC. The V call is TRBV28, the J call TRBJ2-7; 7 bases line up with TRBD1. CDR1 is MDHEN, CDR2 SYDVKM, per germline. V gave up 8 bases and J gave up 5 bases; unmatched junction bases: 9. This CDR3 spans 13 amino acids.